This T cell receptor beta chain was captured by sequencing in a study of cytomegalovirus exposure and HLA in healthy donors. V shed 5 bases, J shed 2 bases, and the junction held 2 bases outside the gene matches. Germline values: CDR1 SGHVS, CDR2 FQNEAQ. The CDR3 loop spans 13 amino acids. This clone was detected a few times. The study ran its PCR with 60 Vbeta and 13 Jbeta primers. Assay: immunoSEQ multiplex PCR; the TCRdb copy retains only in-frame clones and omits some. The data show around 170,000 clones, approximately 75% seen once. The sequence was obtained from a girl aged 10 to 17 in good health and CMV-seronegative. This chain connects TRBV7-8 to TRBJ1-2; 7 positions agree with TRBD1. What was sequenced was PBMCs. CDR3 sequence: CASSQQGNYGYTF. CDR3 nucleotides: TGTGCCAGCAGCCAACAGGGGAACTATGGCTACACCTTC. Full variable domain (remainder filled in from reference TRBV7-8 and TRBJ1-2): GAGVSQSPRYKVAKRGQDVALRCDPISGHVSLFWYQQALGQGPEFLTYFQNEAQLDKSGLPSDRFFAERPEGSVSTLKIQRTQQEDSAVYLCASSQQGNYGYTFGSGTRLTVV.